The 17 T cell receptor beta chains below were found in one sample sequenced in a study of patients and donors after allogeneic stem cell transplantation (TCRdb year 2020). Libraries came from RT-PCR. The reads were generated on a NextSeq 550. Using fastp at Q25 and MiXCR, TCRdb reprocessed the public reads and kept productive beta chains. Rows with one shared CDR3 protein collapse into an entry with the most common genes and DNA. The sample yields 98,000 or so distinct CDR3 sequences; approximately 40% were counted once. Of the sample, 25% to 35% falls within the top ten clones. The sequenced sample consisted of blood, either unsorted or a sorted T cell fraction (not recorded which). The receptors shown here come from a human donor who was either an allogeneic HSCT recipient or a stem cell or donor lymphocyte infusion donor (not recorded which). It is not recorded whose cells these are; they may come from a transplant donor.

There are a few counts of this clonotype. V usage is TRBV5-5 and J usage is TRBJ1-2; 7 bases map to TRBD1. This CDR3 is built from 15 residues. Looked up from germline, CDR1 is SGHKS and CDR2 is YYEKEE (reference sequence). The V segment lost 0 bases and the J segment 8 bases; nucleotides outside the gene matches: 10. CDR3 nucleotide sequence: TGTGCCAGCAGCTTGGGACCGACAGGGTTCTACGGCTACACCTTC. Protein: CASSLGPTGFYGYTF.

V is TRBV10-2 and J is TRBJ2-1; the D gene is possibly TRBD2 (5 bases). V shed 10 bases and J shed 9 bases, with 19 bases lying between them. CDR3 size: 13 residues. CDR1 is WSHSY, CDR2 SAAADI, per germline. This CDR3 reads CATKNGSTGEQFF. CDR3 DNA: TGCGCCACCAAAAATGGGAGTACGGGTGAGCAGTTCTTC.

This clonotype appeared many times. The chain uses TRBV4-3 and TRBJ1-4; tentative D call: TRBD1 (5 bases). Germline V lookup: CDR1 LGHNA, CDR2 YSLEER. The V gene lost 1 base and the J gene lost 5 bases, with 11 bases spanning the gap. The CDR3 covers 15 residues. CDR3: CASSQGDSTNEKLFF. Here the CDR3 DNA reads TGCGCCAGCAGCCAAGGTGACAGCACAAATGAAAAACTGTTTTTT.

V is TRBV10-3 and J is TRBJ2-7; D call uncertain. The V and J ends lost 7 bases and 4 bases respectively, with 11 bases between them. This CDR3 comprises 12 residues. CDR1 ENHRY and CDR2 SYGVKD come from the germline V gene. The DNA of the CDR3 is TGTGCCATCAAGGACGCCAGTTACGAGCAGTACTTC. As protein: CAIKDASYEQYF.

This clonotype was detected only a few times. The chain carries TRBV12-3 or TRBV12-4 and TRBJ1-1; D not certain. Trimming stripped 7 bases from V and 2 bases from J, with 14 bases between. This CDR3 is built from 14 residues. The DNA of the CDR3 is TGTGCCAGCACCCTGAGCGGGGTTAACACTGAAGCTTTCTTT. Its protein product is CASTLSGVNTEAFF.

Only a few counts were recorded for this clonotype. The chain couples TRBV7-2 to TRBJ2-3; 9 nucleotides align to TRBD2. The CDR3 spans 17 residues. The V gene's germline CDR1 is SGHTA and CDR2 FQGNSA. J lost 0 bases, V lost 0 bases, and 4 bases had no gene match. The CDR3 is CASSLAGTSPSTDTQYF. The CDR3 coding sequence is TGTGCCAGCAGCTTAGCCGGGACTAGCCCTAGCACAGATACGCAGTATTTT.

The chain links TRBV29-1 to TRBJ1-2; TRBD1 agrees at 7 bases. Germline V gene data show CDR1 as SQVTM and CDR2 as ANQGSEA. The V gene end was trimmed by 3 bases and the J gene end by 0 bases; junction bases not matched to a gene: 13. The CDR3 spans 17 residues. For the CDR3, the DNA is TGCAGCGTTGAGACAGCGGTCAGGGGGATATCTAACTATGGCTACACCTTC. It specifies CSVETAVRGISNYGYTF.

This chain links TRBV6-4 with TRBJ2-2; D may be TRBD2 (5 bases). CDR3 length equals 15 residues. CDR1 is MRHNA, CDR2 SNTAGT, per germline. V was trimmed by 5 bases and J by 6 bases, leaving 16 bases between them. The CDR3 spells CASSQAGGFAGELFF. CDR3 DNA sequence: TGTGCCAGCAGTCAAGCTGGCGGGTTCGCCGGGGAGCTGTTTTTT.

This chain links TRBV6-5 with TRBJ1-1; no reliable D call. The germline V gene has CDR1 MNHEY and CDR2 SVGAGI. The V gene lost 4 bases and the J gene lost 5 bases, with 14 bases spanning the gap. There are 14 residues in the CDR3. The CDR3 reads CASSSGPRGTEAFF. DNA for the CDR3: TGTGCCAGCAGTTCTGGCCCCCGGGGAACTGAAGCTTTCTTT.

The chain has TRBV28 and TRBJ2-7, with D tentatively TRBD2 (5 bases). The CDR3 sequence is 12 residues long. Germline values: CDR1 MDHEN, CDR2 SYDVKM. V lost 6 bases, J lost 4 bases, and 10 bases lay in between. Here the CDR3 reads CASSKLGYEQYF. The CDR3 DNA reads as TGTGCCAGCAGCAAACTAGGGTACGAGCAGTACTTC.

This clonotype was detected only a few times. The chain joins TRBV7-2 to TRBJ1-4; 9 nucleotides line up with TRBD1. The length of the CDR3 is 15 residues. From germline, CDR1 is SGHTA and CDR2 FQGNSA. The V segment lost 3 bases and the J segment 8 bases; nucleotides outside the gene matches: 7. The CDR3 DNA follows: TGTGCCAGCAGCTTTACCGGGACAGGGAGGGAAAAACTGTTTTTT. Translated: CASSFTGTGREKLFF.

This clonotype was seen a few times. The chain has TRBV2 and TRBJ1-4; D unclear. The germline V gene encodes CDR1 SNHLY and CDR2 FYNNEI. The CDR3 consists of 13 residues. Trimming left V 6 bases short and J 8 bases short, with 13 bases between. CDR3 region: CASSEQIEEKLFF. The CDR3 DNA follows: TGTGCCAGCAGCGAGCAGATAGAGGAAAAACTGTTTTTT.

A few counts support this clonotype. This chain joins TRBV6-6 and TRBJ1-3; a possible D gene is TRBD1 (5 bases). Germline CDR1 reads MNHNY; CDR2 reads SVGAGI (reference sequence). The CDR3 is 14 residues long. The V end lost 2 bases, the J end lost 8 bases, and 13 bases lay between the germline ends. In nucleotides, the CDR3 is TGTGCCAGCAGTTACCCCCGGGACCGGGACACCATATATTTT. Amino acid sequence: CASSYPRDRDTIYF.

This chain's CDR3 is CASSQALLFNEQFF. CDR3 in DNA: TGCGCCAGCAGCCAAGCTCTGCTTTTTAATGAGCAGTTCTTC. This sequence joins TRBV4-3 and TRBJ2-1; D gene ambiguous. In germline, CDR1 is LGHNA, CDR2 YSLEER. The V end was cut by 1 base, the J end by 7 bases, with 11 bases between. CDR3 length: 14 amino acids.

The chain has TRBV28 and TRBJ2-1; D assignment may be TRBD1 or TRBD2 (6 bases each). V lost 7 bases, J lost 4 bases, and 14 bases lay in between. The length of the CDR3 is 14 residues. CDR1 MDHEN and CDR2 SYDVKM come from the germline V gene. The CDR3 loop is CASNRGPLYNEQFF. CDR3 nucleotide sequence: TGTGCCAGCAATCGGGGGCCTCTTTACAATGAGCAGTTCTTC.

This chain links TRBV28 with TRBJ2-2; 9 bases fit TRBD1. V dropped 8 bases and J dropped 8; count of bases not matched to a gene: 12. There are 15 residues in the CDR3. Germline values: CDR1 MDHEN, CDR2 SYDVKM. DNA for the CDR3: TGTGCCAGCCGCCCGACCGGGACAGGGCTTGGGGAGCTGTTTTTT. Translating gives CASRPTGTGLGELFF.

J is TRBJ1-4 and V is TRBV4-3; D is undetermined. V was shortened by 0 bases and J by 0 bases, with 8 bases between the two germline ends. Per germline, CDR1 LGHNA and CDR2 YSLEER. The CDR3 spans 16 residues. The CDR3 region has the DNA TGCGCCAGCAGCCAAGATTCCCGGGCAACTAATGAAAAACTGTTTTTT. This codes for CASSQDSRATNEKLFF.